Below, 2 T cell receptor beta chains from the same sample are listed, as sequenced in a study of blood T cell repertoires in COVID-19. The table came from immunoSEQ multiplex PCR; TCRdb's copy has only in-frame clones and leaves some out. Of 50,000 to 65,000 clones listed, around 85% were seen once; the top ten hold roughly 16%. The specimen was peripheral blood. These receptors all come from a human donor in a cohort sampled during active COVID-19.

V usage is TRBV2 and J usage is TRBJ2-2; possible D gene TRBD2, 6 bases. Germline lookup yields CDR1 SNHLY and CDR2 FYNNEI. V was shortened by 8 bases and J by 6 bases, with 19 bases between the two germline ends. The CDR3 has 15 residues. The CDR3 DNA follows: TGTGCCAGCTGCCGTGGGGGACTCAGGGCCGGGGAGCTGTTTTTT. Translated: CASCRGGLRAGELFF.

The sample holds one count of this clone. V usage is TRBV7-3 and J usage is TRBJ2-3, with TRBD1 matching 9 bases. Per germline, CDR1 SGHTA and CDR2 FQGTGA. V was clipped by 5 bases and J by 6 bases; unmatched bases: 6. This CDR3 has 14 amino acids. The CDR3 here is CASSPGTGIDTQYF. The CDR3 DNA follows: TGTGCCAGCAGCCCAGGGACAGGGATTGATACGCAGTATTTT.